A single sample gave rise to the 3 T cell receptor beta chains below, sequenced in a study of OX40 agonist ivuxolimab in advanced cancers. Library generation was performed with the immunoSEQ multiplex PCR assay. TCRdb retrieved this table from immuneACCESS and kept in-frame rearrangements only. Not all clones are present; in checked studies, unresolved V genes account for under half, and no reason is known for the remainder. The sample has about 21,000 clones on record, over 65% of them singletons. The ten largest clones add up to 35% to 40% of the sample. The sequencing used CD4+ or CD8+ T cells sorted from blood, collected in a trial of the OX40 agonist ivuxolimab. The receptor set was obtained from an adult with an advanced solid tumor such as melanoma, head and neck, liver or kidney cancer.

V and J are TRBV5-5 and TRBJ1-4; weak D call: TRBD1 (5 bases). Germline V gene lookup returns CDR1 SGHKS and CDR2 YYEKEE (reference sequence). V was clipped by 0 bases and J by 0 bases, with 12 bases between them. The CDR3 runs 17 residues. The CDR3 DNA follows: TGTGCCAGCAGCTTGGGAAGGGGAAGTGCAACTAATGAAAAACTGTTTTTT. Encoded protein: CASSLGRGSATNEKLFF.

The chain carries TRBV27 and TRBJ2-1; D is uncertain. The CDR3 loop spans 15 amino acids. The germline gives CDR1 MNHEY, CDR2 SMNVEV (reference sequence). The V end was cut by 1 base, the J end by 3 bases, with 10 bases between. DNA for the CDR3: TGTGCCAGCAGTTTATTCTTGGCGGACTACAATGAGCAGTTCTTC. Translated: CASSLFLADYNEQFF.

V is TRBV19 and J is TRBJ2-5, with D perhaps TRBD2 (5 bases). Per germline, CDR1 LNHDA and CDR2 SQIVND (reference sequence). The CDR3 runs to 13 residues. V dropped 3 bases and J dropped 3 bases, with 8 bases sitting between them. CDR3 bases: TGTGCCAGTAGTATCGACGGGGAAGAGACCCAGTACTTC. Its translation is CASSIDGEETQYF.